This T cell receptor (beta chain) came from a study of regulatory T cells in long-lasting Graves disease. Study-level results: Persistent patients shared more public clonotypes (under 3,000) than newly diagnosed patients (approximately 960).

V gave up 6 bases and J gave up 5 bases, with 14 bases separating them. In germline, CDR1 is SGDLS, CDR2 YYNGEE. This CDR3 region has 14 residues. As to this clonotype: The antigen is not known.

Time point described: newly diagnosed GD, antithyroid drugs for less than 3 months. Extracted RNA from PBMCs served as the source of the TCR library. Arm-PCR with iRepertoire HTBI primers amplified the CDR3 regions for these TCR beta libraries. TCRdb passed the multiplex PCR reads through MiXCR, listing each CDR3 protein once. Of about 540,000 distinct CDR3 sequences listed, 13% are singletons. These records were also assigned to another study, of T cells in Graves' hyperthyroidism and ophthalmopathy. This second report adds: A set of HTBI primers served as the primers for a first-round RT-PCR of the TCR CDR3. With a median lead of approximately 6 months before onset, the model predicted ophthalmopathy.

The starting material was peripheral blood mononuclear cells (PBMCs), obtained at new diagnosis, from a patient treated with antithyroid drugs. The TCR originated in a man younger than 45 with Graves disease. The rearrangement joins TRBV9 to TRBJ2-2; maybe TRBD1 (5 bases). CDR3 sequence reads: CASKGTSGTGELFF. The DNA of the CDR3 is TGTGCCAGCAAGGGTACCTCAGGGACCGGGGAGCTGTTTTTT.